This TCR beta chain appears in the sequencing data of a study of PD-1 blockade in classical Hodgkin lymphoma. This table comes from immunoSEQ multiplex PCR, and its TCRdb copy is limited to in-frame clones, with some not included. The data hold tens of thousands of clones, with roughly 80% observed a single time. The ends lost 3 bases at V and 10 bases at J; junction bases unmatched: 3. Germline-derived CDR1 and CDR2 are GTSNPN and SVGIG (reference sequence). This CDR3 has 13 amino acids. Brentuximab vedotin exposure varied, and every patient relapsed after autologous stem cell transplantation. From thawed PBMCs, CD4+ T cells were purified using magnetic negative selection.

The TCR originated in a human donor with classical Hodgkin lymphoma. The input for sequencing was CD4+ T cells from blood, taken at baseline. The V gene is TRBV30, the J gene TRBJ1-6, with TRBD1 matching over 10 bases. The DNA of the CDR3 is TGTGCCTGGAGATGGGACAGGGGATCACCCCTCCACTTT. This encodes CAWRWDRGSPLHF.